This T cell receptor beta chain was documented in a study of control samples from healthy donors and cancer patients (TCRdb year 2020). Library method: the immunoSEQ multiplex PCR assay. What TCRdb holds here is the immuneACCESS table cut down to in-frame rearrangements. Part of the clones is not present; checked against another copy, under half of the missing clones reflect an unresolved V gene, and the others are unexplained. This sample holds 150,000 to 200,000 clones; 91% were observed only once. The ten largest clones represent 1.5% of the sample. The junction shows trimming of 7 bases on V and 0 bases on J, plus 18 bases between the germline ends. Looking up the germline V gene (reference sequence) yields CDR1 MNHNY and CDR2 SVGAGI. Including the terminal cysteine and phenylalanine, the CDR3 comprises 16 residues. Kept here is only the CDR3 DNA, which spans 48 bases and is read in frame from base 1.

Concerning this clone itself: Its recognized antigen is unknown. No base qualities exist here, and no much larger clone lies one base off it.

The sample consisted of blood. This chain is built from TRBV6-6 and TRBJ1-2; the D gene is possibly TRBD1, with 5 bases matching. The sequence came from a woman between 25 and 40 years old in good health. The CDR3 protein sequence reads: CASTQQTGTANYGYTF. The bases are TGTGCCAGCACCCAACAAACCGGGACGGCTAACTATGGCTACACCTTC.